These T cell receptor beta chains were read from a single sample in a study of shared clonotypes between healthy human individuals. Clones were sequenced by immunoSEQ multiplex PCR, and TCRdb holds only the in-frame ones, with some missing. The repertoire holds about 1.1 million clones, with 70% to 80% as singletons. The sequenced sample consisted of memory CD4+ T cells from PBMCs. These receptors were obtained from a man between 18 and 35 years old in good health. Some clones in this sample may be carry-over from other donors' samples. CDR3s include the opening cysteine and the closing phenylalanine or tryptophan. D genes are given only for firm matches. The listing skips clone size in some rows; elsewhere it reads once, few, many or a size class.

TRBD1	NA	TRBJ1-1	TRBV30	TGTGCCTGGCAGACAGGGGGCCCGAACACTGAAGCTTTCTTT	CAWQTGGPNTEAFF
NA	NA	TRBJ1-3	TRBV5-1	TGCGCCAGCAGCTTGGGAGGCTCTGGAAACACCATATATTTT	CASSLGGSGNTIYF
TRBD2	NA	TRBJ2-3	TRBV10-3	TGTGCCATCAGTGACACTGGGACTAGCGCCAGCACAGATACGCAGTATTTT	CAISDTGTSASTDTQYF
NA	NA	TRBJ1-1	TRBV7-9	TGTGCCAGCAGCCGACTTGGGGGTATGGAGAAGAACACTGAAGCTTTCTTT	CASSRLGGMEKNTEAFF
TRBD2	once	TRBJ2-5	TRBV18	TGTGCCAGCTCGCGACCGGGAGGAGCTCGAGAGACCCAGTACTTC	CASSRPGGARETQYF
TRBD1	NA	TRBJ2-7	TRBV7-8	TGTGCCAGCAGCTTAGCTGAGGGGACAGGCCGTGGCGAGCAGTACTTC	CASSLAEGTGRGEQYF
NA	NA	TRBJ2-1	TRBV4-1	TGCGCCAGCAGCCAAGAAAACCAGCTTGAGCAGTTCTTC	CASSQENQLEQFF
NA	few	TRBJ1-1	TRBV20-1	TGCAGTTCAGGGGCGCGCACTGAAGCTTTCTTT	CSSGARTEAFF
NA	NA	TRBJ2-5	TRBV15	TGTGCCACCAGCAGGGAATTACCCGGGACCCAGTACTTC	CATSRELPGTQYF
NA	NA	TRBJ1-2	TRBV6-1	TGTGCCAGCAGTGCCCCCGGGACCTCCGTTGGGGGCTACACCTTC	CASSAPGTSVGGYTF
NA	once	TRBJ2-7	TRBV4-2	TGTGCCAGCAGCCTTCAAAGGGACTTGTCCGAGCAGTACTTC	CASSLQRDLSEQYF
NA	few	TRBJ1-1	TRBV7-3	TGTGCCAGCAGCCTTCAGGGGTTGAACACTGAAGCTTTCTTT	CASSLQGLNTEAFF
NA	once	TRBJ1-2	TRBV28	TGTGCCAGCAGTTTGGGGGGACTACTTGGCTACACCTTC	CASSLGGLLGYTF
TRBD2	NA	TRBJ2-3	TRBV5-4	TGTGCCAGCAGCTTGGCTAGCGGGGACACAGATACGCAGTATTTT	CASSLASGDTDTQYF
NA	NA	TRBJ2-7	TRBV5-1	TGCGCCAGCAGCTTAGGTGGTACCTCCTCCTACGAGCAGTACTTC	CASSLGGTSSYEQYF
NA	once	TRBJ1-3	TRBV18	TGTGCCAGCTCACCGAATGGTGAAGGCCTCTCTGGAAACACCATATATTTT	CASSPNGEGLSGNTIYF
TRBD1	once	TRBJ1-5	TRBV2	TGTGCCAGCAGGGGACAGGGAGTTCAGCCCCAGCATTTT	CASRGQGVQPQHF
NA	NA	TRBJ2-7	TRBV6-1	TGTGCCAGCACCGGATCGACAGTGGGGCAGTACTTC	CASTGSTVGQYF
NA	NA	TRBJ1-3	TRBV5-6	TGTGCCACGACGGACGGCCGTGGAAACACCATATATTTT	CATTDGRGNTIYF
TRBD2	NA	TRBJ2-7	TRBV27	TGTGCCAGCAGTCCTCTGCTGACTAGCGGGAGCCTTGGCGAGCAGTACTTC	CASSPLLTSGSLGEQYF
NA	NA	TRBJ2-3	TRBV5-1	TGCGCCAGCAGCTACCTAGCGTTGACAGATACGCAGTATTTT	CASSYLALTDTQYF
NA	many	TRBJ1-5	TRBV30	TGTGCCTGGACCCTTGCCGGAGGAGTGAATGGGGATCAGCCCCAGCATTTT	CAWTLAGGVNGDQPQHF
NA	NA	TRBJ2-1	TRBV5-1	TGCGCCAGCAGCTCGGACGCTTACAATGAGCAGTTCTTC	CASSSDAYNEQFF
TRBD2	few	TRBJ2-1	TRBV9	TGTGCCAGCAGCCTAAACAGCGGGAAAACCAATGAGCAGTTCTTC	CASSLNSGKTNEQFF
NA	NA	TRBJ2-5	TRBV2	TGTGCCAGCAGTGCGACACAAGAGACCCAGTACTTC	CASSATQETQYF
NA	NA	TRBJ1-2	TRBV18	TGTGCCAGCTCACCAGACAGCCTCATCTATGGCTACACCTTC	CASSPDSLIYGYTF
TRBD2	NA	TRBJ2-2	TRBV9	TGTGCCAGCACCAAAGGGACTAGCGGGAACACCGGGGAGCTGTTTTTT	CASTKGTSGNTGELFF
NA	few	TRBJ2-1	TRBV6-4	TGTGCCAGCAGTGACGGGGCAAACAATGAGCAGTTCTTC	CASSDGANNEQFF
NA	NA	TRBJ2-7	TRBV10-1	TGCGCCAGCAGTGACTTCGGGAAGAGCTACGAGCAGTACTTC	CASSDFGKSYEQYF
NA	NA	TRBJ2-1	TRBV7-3	TGTGCCAGCAGCCTCAGGGCCTACAATGAGCAGTTCTTC	CASSLRAYNEQFF
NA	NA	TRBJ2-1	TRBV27	TGTGCCAGCAGTTTGAAGTACTACAATGAGCAGTTCTTC	CASSLKYYNEQFF
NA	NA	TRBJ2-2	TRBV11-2	TGTGCCAGCAGCTTGTTGAACACCGGGGAGCTGTTTTTT	CASSLLNTGELFF
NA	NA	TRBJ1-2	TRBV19	TGTGCCAGTAGTATAGCCCTCTGGGCGGGCAACTATGGCTACACCTTC	CASSIALWAGNYGYTF
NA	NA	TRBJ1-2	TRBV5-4	TGTGCCAGCAGCGTGGATAGCTATGGCTACACCTTC	CASSVDSYGYTF
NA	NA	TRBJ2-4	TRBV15	TGTGCCACCAGCAGAGTAGGGACTGTCGAAAACATTCAGTACTTC	CATSRVGTVENIQYF
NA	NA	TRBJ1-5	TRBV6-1	TGTGCCAGCGGGGGGTGGGGCAATCAGCCCCAGCATTTT	CASGGWGNQPQHF
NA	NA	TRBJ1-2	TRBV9	TGTGCCAGCAGCCGTGGCGACAGGAACTATGGCTACACCTTC	CASSRGDRNYGYTF
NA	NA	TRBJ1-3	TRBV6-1	TGTGCCAGTGTTCAGGGGAGTGCAAACACCATATATTTT	CASVQGSANTIYF
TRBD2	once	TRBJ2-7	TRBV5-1	TGCGCCAGCAGCACCGGGACTAGCGGGAGTAAGACCTACGAGCAGTACTTC	CASSTGTSGSKTYEQYF
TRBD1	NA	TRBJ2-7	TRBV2	TGTGCCAGCAGTCTGGGACAGGGGGTGTCCTACGAGCAGTACTTC	CASSLGQGVSYEQYF
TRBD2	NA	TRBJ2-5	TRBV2	TGTGCCAGCACAGTGGGACTAGCGGGAGGGCAGGAGACCCAGTACTTC	CASTVGLAGGQETQYF
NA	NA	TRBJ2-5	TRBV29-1	TGCAGCGGGGCGCTAGAGGCCCAGTACTTC	CSGALEAQYF
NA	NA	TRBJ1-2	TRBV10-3	TGTGCCATCAGTGATAGCGCACAGATCTATGGCTACACCTTC	CAISDSAQIYGYTF
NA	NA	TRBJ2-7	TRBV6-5	TGTGCCAGCAGCCGGGACGGTCAGGGGAACGAGCAGTACTTC	CASSRDGQGNEQYF
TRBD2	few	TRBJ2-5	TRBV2	TGTGCCAGCAGTACGATCGGACTAGAACGCGAGACCCAGTACTTC	CASSTIGLERETQYF
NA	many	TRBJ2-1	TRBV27	TGTGCCAGCAGACCGCAGGGATACTCCTACAATGAGCAGTTCTTC	CASRPQGYSYNEQFF
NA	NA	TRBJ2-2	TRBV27	TGTGCCAGCAGTCTGAGAGGCTCGAACACCGGGGAGCTGTTTTTT	CASSLRGSNTGELFF
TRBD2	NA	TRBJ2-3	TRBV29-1	TGCAGCGTTGTGGGGACTAGCGGCAGCACAGATACGCAGTATTTT	CSVVGTSGSTDTQYF
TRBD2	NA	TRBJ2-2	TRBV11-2	TGTGCCAGCAGCTCCGCCAGCGGGGGGAACACCGGGGAGCTGTTTTTT	CASSSASGGNTGELFF
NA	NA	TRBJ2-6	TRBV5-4	TGTGCCAGCAGCTTGCGGCAGCCCCAGGCTGGGGCCAACGTCCTGACTTTC	CASSLRQPQAGANVLTF
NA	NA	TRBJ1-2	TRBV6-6	TGTGCCAGCAGCCCGGGGGGGCTCTATGGCTACACCTTC	CASSPGGLYGYTF
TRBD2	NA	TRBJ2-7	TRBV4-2	TGTGCCAGCAGCCAAGCTACCCGGACTAGCGGGAGCTACGAGCAGTACTTC	CASSQATRTSGSYEQYF
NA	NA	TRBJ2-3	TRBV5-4	TGTGCCAGCAGCCCGGCAGGAAGTTCGTTCACAGATACGCAGTATTTT	CASSPAGSSFTDTQYF